This TCR beta chain was obtained from a study of blood T cell repertoires in COVID-19. Across the study: Some COVID-19 samples were acute and others convalescent; all came from the United States, Italy and Spain. PBMCs, B-cell-depleted T cells, or T cells provided the cDNA or gDNA that made up the material.

CDR3 length: 16 amino acids. The V gene lost 2 bases and the J gene lost 7 bases, with 16 bases spanning the gap. CDR1 is KGHDR and CDR2 is SFDVKD in the germline V gene. Authors' processing steps: Estimates of nucleated cell counts were drawn from the amplification of reference gene primers. Measured with immunoSEQ multiplex PCR; TCRdb has only the in-frame clones, and not every one. From that table come the V and J calls and clone size; the DNA was used to work out D and trimming. The sample carries about 270,000 clones, 65% to 90% recorded once. This clone was seen more than once but under ten times.

Sequencing input: peripheral blood. The TCR comes from a human donor in a cohort sampled during active COVID-19. The chain uses TRBV24-1 and TRBJ1-4, with D hard to call. The CDR3 bases are TGTGCCACCAGTGATTCGGGAAGGCGGTCAAGTGAAAAACTGTTTTTT. Its translation is CATSDSGRRSSEKLFF.